The sample holds one count of the clone carrying this TCR beta chain. The antigen remains unidentified. Generated by immunoSEQ multiplex PCR, the TCRdb table keeps only in-frame clones and is missing some. The sample includes some 97,000 clones, 90% of them seen just once. The CDR3 is made up of 13 amino acids. Germline trimming cut 0 bases from V and 7 bases from J; bases unmatched to any gene: 2. Germline V gives CDR1 SGHVS, CDR2 FNYEAQ. Sampling times: baseline, cycle 4 day 1, cycle 7 day 1. The sample belongs to a study of OX40 agonist ivuxolimab in advanced cancers. Looking at the study overall: Ivuxolimab, an antibody that agonizes OX40 (CD134), was administered to the patients. Patients undergoing dose escalation presented with hepatocellular carcinoma, melanoma, renal cell or head and neck cancer.

Study-level findings and limits: The authors did not determine the antigen specificity of the expanded peripheral T cells.

The rearrangement joins TRBV7-6 to TRBJ1-1; 7 positions match TRBD1. The specimen was CD4+ or CD8+ T cells sorted from blood, collected in a trial of the OX40 agonist ivuxolimab. This TCR was recovered from an adult with an advanced solid tumor such as melanoma, head and neck, liver or kidney cancer. The CDR3, as DNA: TGTGCCAGCAGCTTAGCAGGGGGCGGTGAAGCTTTCTTT. Translating gives CASSLAGGGEAFF.